These T cell receptor beta chains were read from a single sample in a study of CD8+CD57+ T cells in acquired aplastic anemia. In TCRdb, the reads were re-called with MiXCR into one record per CDR3 protein. There are 95,000 to 150,000 distinct CDR3 sequences in the sample; about 40% occur only once, and approximately 2.6% lies in the top ten. The sample comprised sorted CD4+, CD8+, or CD8+CD57+ T cells (not recorded which) from PBMCs. The receptor set was obtained from a human donor with aplastic anemia. Both conserved end residues are part of each CDR3. The order of the fields is D gene, V gene, clone size, J gene, CDR3 DNA, CDR3 protein. A D gene is named only where the DNA matches it firmly. Expanded clones get a size class; other rows say once, few or many, or leave the size out.

D gene: -
V gene: TRBV10-3
clone size: -
J gene: TRBJ1-3
CDR3 DNA: TGTGCCATCGCCCCTGTCCGGGGGGGCTCTGGAAACACCATATATTTT
CDR3 protein: CAIAPVRGGSGNTIYF

D gene: -
V gene: TRBV18
clone size: -
J gene: TRBJ2-3
CDR3 DNA: TGTGCCAGCTCACAATTTAGGAGGGGATCGAAGGGCACAGATACGCAGTATTTT
CDR3 protein: CASSQFRRGSKGTDTQYF

D gene: TRBD1
V gene: TRBV19
clone size: -
J gene: TRBJ2-7
CDR3 DNA: TGTGCCAGTAGCTGGACAGGGGGGATCTACGAGCAGTACTTC
CDR3 protein: CASSWTGGIYEQYF

D gene: -
V gene: TRBV12-3/TRBV12-4
clone size: few
J gene: TRBJ2-7
CDR3 DNA: TGTGCCAGCAGAACCGACAGGAGCCCCTACGAGCAGTACTTC
CDR3 protein: CASRTDRSPYEQYF

D gene: -
V gene: TRBV7-9
clone size: many
J gene: TRBJ1-3
CDR3 DNA: TGTGCCAGCCAGGGGTCCTCTGGAAACACCATATATTTT
CDR3 protein: CASQGSSGNTIYF

D gene: -
V gene: TRBV29-1
clone size: once
J gene: TRBJ2-7
CDR3 DNA: TGCAGCGTTGGGAGCTCCTACGAGCAGTACTTC
CDR3 protein: CSVGSSYEQYF

D gene: -
V gene: TRBV5-1
clone size: many
J gene: TRBJ2-1
CDR3 DNA: TGCGCCAGCAGCTCGGAAGGATCCCCCTACAATGAGCAGTTCTTC
CDR3 protein: CASSSEGSPYNEQFF

D gene: -
V gene: TRBV27
clone size: many
J gene: TRBJ1-5
CDR3 DNA: TGTGCCAGCAGCTACGACAGGTGGCAGCCCCAGCATTTT
CDR3 protein: CASSYDRWQPQHF

D gene: TRBD1
V gene: TRBV24-1
clone size: -
J gene: TRBJ2-7
CDR3 DNA: TGTGCCACCAGTGATTCCCCAGGACAGGACGAGCAGTACTTC
CDR3 protein: CATSDSPGQDEQYF

D gene: -
V gene: TRBV29-1
clone size: many
J gene: TRBJ2-7
CDR3 DNA: TGCAGCGTTGGTGGATCTAACTACGAGCAGTACTTC
CDR3 protein: CSVGGSNYEQYF

D gene: TRBD1
V gene: TRBV5-6
clone size: many
J gene: TRBJ2-3
CDR3 DNA: TGTGCCAGCAGCACATCCGGGACAGTCACAGATACGCAGTATTTT
CDR3 protein: CASSTSGTVTDTQYF

D gene: -
V gene: TRBV29-1
clone size: -
J gene: TRBJ2-7
CDR3 DNA: TGCAGCGTTGAAGAGAGCGAGCCCTACGAGCAGTACTTC
CDR3 protein: CSVEESEPYEQYF

D gene: TRBD1
V gene: TRBV11-2
clone size: -
J gene: TRBJ2-7
CDR3 DNA: TGTGCCAGCAGCTTGTTTGGGGGGTCCGGGACAGGGGGACCCGAGCAGTACTTC
CDR3 protein: CASSLFGGSGTGGPEQYF

D gene: -
V gene: TRBV19
clone size: -
J gene: TRBJ1-5
CDR3 DNA: TGTGCCAGTAGGACAGCGCCGAATCAGCCCCAGCATTTT
CDR3 protein: CASRTAPNQPQHF

D gene: TRBD1
V gene: TRBV20-1
clone size: many
J gene: TRBJ1-1
CDR3 DNA: TGCAGTGCCGGCCGGGACAGGGAGGTCTCGAGTACTGAAGCTTTCTTT
CDR3 protein: CSAGRDREVSSTEAFF

D gene: -
V gene: TRBV19
clone size: many
J gene: TRBJ2-5
CDR3 DNA: TGTGCCAGTAGTCCCCTTTCGGGGGTGGGTTATCAGTACTTC
CDR3 protein: CASSPLSGVGYQYF